This T cell receptor beta chain was found in a study of shared clonotypes between healthy human individuals. The wider study: The donor pool was made up of a couple of women and three men aged 18 to 49.

CDR1 and CDR2 from the germline V gene are SGHDN and FVKESK. The trim removed 3 bases at V and 5 bases at J, leaving 11 bases unmatched. This CDR3 spans 16 amino acids. Authors' processing steps: ImmunoSEQ junction-only sequences lacked quality scores, so their filtering differed. The table came from immunoSEQ multiplex PCR; TCRdb's copy has only in-frame clones and leaves some out. V and J calls and clone size are copied from that table; D and trimming were computed from the DNA. The data contain 1,400,000 or so clones, approximately 98.5% of them singletons. Sequencing was done on a sample of naive CD4+ T cells sorted from blood. Noted subset: CD45RA+ positively selected. This TCR was sampled from a man under 40 in good health. The V gene is TRBV14, the J gene TRBJ2-7; 9 nucleotides match TRBD1. CDR3: CASSHLPGQGFDEQYF. CDR3 coding DNA: TGTGCCAGCAGCCATTTACCGGGACAGGGATTTGACGAGCAGTACTTC.